Below are 19 T cell receptor beta chains sequenced from a single sample in a study of OX40 agonist ivuxolimab in advanced cancers. Assay: immunoSEQ multiplex PCR; the TCRdb copy retains only in-frame clones and omits some. The table lists about 71,000 clones, around 80% of them singletons. The sample was CD4+ or CD8+ T cells sorted from blood, taken in a trial of the OX40 agonist ivuxolimab. The receptors stem from an adult with an advanced solid tumor such as melanoma, head and neck, liver or kidney cancer.

The chain is built from TRBV13 and TRBJ1-6, with D perhaps matching TRBD1 (5 bases). The V end was cut by 5 bases, the J end by 0 bases, with 8 bases between. Looked up from germline, CDR1 is PRHDT and CDR2 is FYEKMQ (reference sequence). The CDR3 sequence is 15 residues long. For the CDR3, the DNA is TGTGCCAGCAGCCGACAGAGCTCCTATAATTCACCCCTCCACTTT. It specifies CASSRQSSYNSPLHF.

This rearrangement joins TRBV11-2 to TRBJ1-2; a possible D gene is TRBD1 (6 bases). Germline V gene sequence: CDR1 SGHAT, CDR2 FQNNGV. There are 15 residues in the CDR3. The germline V and J ends were trimmed by 3 bases and 4 bases, with 15 bases remaining between them. The CDR3 loop is CASSLLIGGAYGYTF. CDR3 in DNA: TGTGCCAGCAGCTTGCTAATTGGGGGCGCCTATGGCTACACCTTC.

This clone was seen only once. The V and J genes are TRBV9 and TRBJ1-2; D perhaps matches TRBD1 (6 bases). This CDR3 has 15 residues. V dropped 3 bases and J dropped 1 base, with 13 bases sitting between them. Germline loops: CDR1 SGDLS, CDR2 YYNGEE. This chain's CDR3 is CASSGPQGYNYGYTF. The CDR3 nucleotides are TGTGCCAGCAGCGGACCACAGGGATATAACTATGGCTACACCTTC.

V is TRBV6-5 and J is TRBJ2-2; no firm D call. The CDR3 contains 14 residues. V gave up 5 bases and J gave up 1 base, with 8 bases separating them. From germline, CDR1 is MNHEY and CDR2 SVGAGI. The CDR3, as DNA: TGTGCCAGCAGTCCTAGACGGAACACCGGGGAGCTGTTTTTT. Amino acid sequence: CASSPRRNTGELFF.

With respect to this clone: Because it lacks the conserved phenylalanine or tryptophan at the end, this CDR3 is likely a read error. The chain employs TRBV19 and TRBJ1-6; D is unresolved. CDR1 and CDR2 from the germline V gene are LNHDA and SQIVND (reference sequence). V gave up 5 bases and J gave up 5 bases, with 7 bases separating them. This CDR3 contains 13 residues. Written as DNA, the CDR3 is TGTGCCAGTAGTCCAAGGAATAATTCACCCCTCCACCTT. It encodes CASSPRNNSPLHL.

The chain employs TRBV18 and TRBJ2-6; weak D call: TRBD2 (5 bases). CDR3 length: 18 amino acids. The germline gives CDR1 KGHSH, CDR2 LQKENI. The ends were cut back, 4 bases at V and 1 base at J, with 17 bases in the middle. In DNA form, the CDR3 reads TGTGCCAGCTCACGCCAGGTCGGGGTAAGATCTGGGGCCAACGTCCTGACTTTC. Its protein product is CASSRQVGVRSGANVLTF.

The DNA for the CDR3 is TGTGCCAGCAGCTCGATGAGGGACGGTGGGAATGAGCAGTTCTTC. This translates into CASSSMRDGGNEQFF. The chain carries TRBV6-5 and TRBJ2-1; D may be TRBD1 or TRBD2 (5 bases each). This CDR3 is 15 amino acids long. The V end lost 6 bases, the J end lost 7 bases, and 19 bases lay between the germline ends. Germline assignment: CDR1 MNHEY and CDR2 SVGAGI.

The chain recombines TRBV4-2 with TRBJ2-1; 9 nucleotides align to TRBD2. V trimming: 3 bases; J trimming: 5 bases; junction bases outside the gene matches: 5. Germline CDR1 reads LGHNA; CDR2 reads YNFKEQ. This CDR3 has 15 residues. CDR3 in DNA: TGTGCCAGCAGCCAGGCGGGGGGGAACAACAATGAGCAGTTCTTC. Translation: CASSQAGGNNNEQFF.

The gene calls are TRBV5-6 and TRBJ1-1, with D perhaps TRBD1 (6 bases). CDR3 length: 13 residues. V lost 8 bases and J 1 base, leaving 12 bases between the germline ends. Germline-derived CDR1 and CDR2 are SGHDT and YYEEEE. CDR3 sequence reads: CASRQGTNTEAFF. DNA for the CDR3: TGTGCCAGTCGTCAGGGGACGAACACTGAAGCTTTCTTT.

This clone was seen more than once but under ten times. The chain is built from TRBV10-3 and TRBJ1-3; 11 positions agree with TRBD1. This CDR3 has 16 residues. The V and J ends lost 7 bases and 4 bases, in that order; junction bases with no gene match: 9. The germline V gene has CDR1 ENHRY and CDR2 SYGVKD. The CDR3 region has the DNA TGTGCCATCACCCCCGGACAGGGGGCATCCGGAAACACCATATATTTT. Protein sequence: CAITPGQGASGNTIYF.

The rearrangement links TRBV4-1 to TRBJ2-5; 9 bases are a match to TRBD1. The V and J ends lost 6 bases and 5 bases, in that order; junction bases with no gene match: 7. Germline CDR1 and CDR2: MGHRA and YSYEKL. This CDR3 is 14 amino acids long. In DNA form, the CDR3 reads TGCGCCAGCAGTATCTGGACAGGGGAGGAGACCCAGTACTTC. Residues: CASSIWTGEETQYF.

The rearrangement uses TRBV6-6 and TRBJ1-5, with D hard to call. Germline values: CDR1 MNHNY, CDR2 SVGAGI (reference sequence). V lost 7 bases to trimming and J lost 2 bases, with 12 bases between them. The CDR3 is 14 amino acids. CDR3 loop: CASTSGSGNQPQHF. The CDR3, as DNA: TGTGCCAGCACCTCGGGTAGTGGCAATCAGCCCCAGCATTTT.

The CDR3 DNA is TGTGCCAGCAGTCGACAGGAGCTACTTTCACCCCTCCACTTT. It codes for CASSRQELLSPLHF. This chain uses TRBV6-5 with TRBJ1-6; TRBD1 might be the D (6 bases). CDR1 and CDR2 (germline): MNHEY, SVGAGI. This CDR3 region has 14 residues. Trimming left V 5 bases short and J 9 bases short, with 14 bases between.

This clone was observed a handful of times. This chain links TRBV19 with TRBJ2-1; D ambiguous. There are 12 residues in the CDR3. Germline V lookup: CDR1 LNHDA, CDR2 SQIVND (reference sequence). Trimming removed 5 bases at V and 6 bases at J, with 8 bases between. The CDR3, as DNA: TGTGCCAGTAGTGCTACCTTCAATGAGCAGTTCTTC. Its protein product is CASSATFNEQFF.

In DNA form, the CDR3 reads TGTGCCAGCAGCTTAGACGCAACCTATTCCTACGAGCAGTACTTC. This sequence encodes CASSLDATYSYEQYF. The V call is TRBV7-9, the J call TRBJ2-7; D ambiguous. The V end lost 1 base, the J end lost 1 base, and 11 bases lay between the germline ends. Per germline, CDR1 SEHNR and CDR2 FQNEAQ (reference sequence). The CDR3 loop spans 15 amino acids.

The chain employs TRBV23-1 and TRBJ2-7, with D perhaps assigned TRBD1 or TRBD2 (6 bases each). TRBV23-1 carries the ORF label, with uncertain function. V was trimmed by 8 bases and J by 4 bases, leaving 12 bases between them. The CDR3 loop spans 12 amino acids. The CDR3 region has the DNA TGCGCCAGCGCGGGGACACCTTACGAGCAGTACTTC. As protein: CASAGTPYEQYF.

About this clone: The identical CDR3 is also encoded by other nucleotide sequences in the sample. V gene TRBV20-1 combines with J gene TRBJ1-2, with D hard to call. Germline-derived CDR1 and CDR2 are DFQATT and SNEGSKA (reference sequence). The CDR3 is 9 amino acids. The V and J ends lost 5 bases and 8 bases respectively, with 6 bases between them. As DNA, the CDR3 is TGCAGTGCTCTGGAAGGCTACACCTTC. Protein product: CSALEGYTF.

This chain uses TRBV4-3 with TRBJ1-3; possible D gene TRBD1, 5 bases. The CDR3 has 15 residues. V was cut by 0 bases and J by 7 bases, with 13 bases left in between. The V gene's germline CDR1 is LGHNA and CDR2 YSLEER. CDR3: CASSQDRQGWNTIYF. CDR3 nucleotides: TGCGCCAGCAGCCAAGATAGGCAGGGCTGGAACACCATATATTTT.

The rearrangement joins TRBV16 to TRBJ1-5; 9 bases fit TRBD1. V trimming: 4 bases; J trimming: 6 bases; junction bases outside the gene matches: 7. Germline V gene sequence: CDR1 KGHSY, CDR2 FQNENV. The length of the CDR3 is 15 residues. Here the CDR3 reads CASSRSDRGSQPQHF. Here the CDR3 DNA reads TGTGCCAGCAGCCGGAGCGACAGGGGGAGTCAGCCCCAGCATTTT.